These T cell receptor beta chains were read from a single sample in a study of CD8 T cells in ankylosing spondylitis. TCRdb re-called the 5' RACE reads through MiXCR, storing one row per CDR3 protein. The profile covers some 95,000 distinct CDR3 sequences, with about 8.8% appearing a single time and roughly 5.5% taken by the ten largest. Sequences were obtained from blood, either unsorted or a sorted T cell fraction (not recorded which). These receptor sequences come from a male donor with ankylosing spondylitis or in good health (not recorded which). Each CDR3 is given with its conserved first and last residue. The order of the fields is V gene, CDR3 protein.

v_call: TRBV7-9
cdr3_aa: CASSPLDMNTEAFF

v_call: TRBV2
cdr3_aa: CASSVARGRTGELFF

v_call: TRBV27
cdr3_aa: CASSLSPGTQPQHF

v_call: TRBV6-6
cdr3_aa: CASSYNFQGPETQYF

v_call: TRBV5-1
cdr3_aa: CASSLVLGADTQYF

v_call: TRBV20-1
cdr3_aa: CSASGVWPSSYEQYF

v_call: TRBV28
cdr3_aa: CASSPRISNQPQHF

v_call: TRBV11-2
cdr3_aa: CASSSIAIEQFF

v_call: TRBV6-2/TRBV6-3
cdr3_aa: CASSYGREQFF

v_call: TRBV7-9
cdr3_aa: CASSLDGTATEQYF

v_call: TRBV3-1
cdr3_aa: CASSQDTGGLQPQHF

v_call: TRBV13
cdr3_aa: CASSPTGDEQYF

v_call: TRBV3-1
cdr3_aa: CASSPGRLAGEETQYF

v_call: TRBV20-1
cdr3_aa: CSAKMPQGSGLNTGELFF